A selection of T cell receptor beta chains follows, all from one sample in a study of blood T cells in healthy people across ages. TCRdb analysed the 5' RACE reads with MiXCR anew, one entry per CDR3 protein. Of roughly 1.9 million distinct CDR3 sequences in the sample, approximately 39% were seen once. The specimen sequenced was blood. These receptors were collected from a human donor in good health. Each CDR3 is given with its conserved first and last residue. D genes are given only for firm matches. Rows give clone size only sometimes, using once, few, many, or a class for an expanded clone.

size	V	J	D	CDR3	DNA
-	TRBV27	TRBJ1-4	TRBD1	CASSLYRGITNEKLFF	TGTGCCAGCAGTCTTTACAGGGGTATCACTAATGAAAAACTGTTTTTT
-	TRBV6-5	TRBJ2-7	TRBD1	CASSSGLPQGTGYEQYF	TGTGCCAGCAGTTCCGGACTTCCACAGGGGACGGGCTACGAGCAGTACTTC
-	TRBV5-1	TRBJ2-3	TRBD2	CASSPTIAGRTDTQYF	TGCGCCAGCAGCCCAACGATAGCGGGAAGAACAGATACGCAGTATTTT
few	TRBV3-1	TRBJ2-7	TRBD2	CASSPGLAGVSYEQYF	TGTGCCAGCAGCCCCGGACTAGCGGGGGTCTCCTACGAGCAGTACTTC
few	TRBV20-1	TRBJ2-1	-	CSARPPGLPRNEQFF	TGCAGTGCTAGACCGCCGGGACTTCCACGGAATGAGCAGTTCTTC
many	TRBV20-1	TRBJ1-2	TRBD1	CSAREGTGGGYTF	TGCAGTGCTAGAGAGGGGACAGGGGGAGGCTACACCTTC
-	TRBV6-1	TRBJ1-1	-	CASSLPWGMNTEAFF	TGTGCCAGCAGCCTACCATGGGGAATGAACACTGAAGCTTTCTTT
-	TRBV28	TRBJ2-6	-	CASSPWRASVLTF	TGTGCCAGCAGCCCTTGGAGGGCCAGCGTCCTGACTTTC
-	TRBV28	TRBJ1-2	-	CASGRILDSQRHGYTF	TGTGCCAGCGGGCGGATCTTGGACAGCCAGCGGCATGGCTACACCTTC
few	TRBV7-8	TRBJ2-7	TRBD1	CASSFQTGGTYEQYF	TGTGCCAGCAGCTTTCAGACAGGGGGCACCTACGAGCAGTACTTC
few	TRBV6-5	TRBJ2-7	-	CASSYSREQLYEQYF	TGTGCCAGCAGTTACAGTCGAGAGCAGCTCTACGAGCAGTACTTC